This T cell receptor (beta chain) derives from a study of cytomegalovirus exposure and HLA in healthy donors. Study conclusions and caveats: High sensitivity and specificity were reportedly achieved when the classifier diagnosed cytomegalovirus status.

Profiling relied on immunoSEQ multiplex PCR, and the TCRdb table lists in-frame clones only, not all of them. Among fewer than 85,000 clones, about 93% were seen once, and the ten largest hold roughly 0.63%. Losses at the gene ends were 0 bases for V and 1 base for J; bases not matched to a gene: 5. This CDR3 is built from 16 residues. CDR1 SGHNT and CDR2 YYREEE come from the germline V gene (reference sequence). From the roughly 120-subject validation cohort, which was separate from the approximately 700-subject first cohort, the donors were drawn. For this clone: Its antigen is not identified.

The receptor's source is a woman younger than 30 in good health and CMV-seronegative. Material for sequencing was PBMCs. This chain connects TRBV5-4 to TRBJ1-2, with 8 bases aligning to TRBD1. The CDR3 protein is CASSLGGTGRNYGYTF. The CDR3 DNA follows: TGTGCCAGCAGCTTGGGAGGGACAGGTCGTAACTATGGCTACACCTTC.